This TCR beta chain is from a study of blood T cell repertoires in COVID-19. Study information: In each case, the material was cDNA or gDNA derived from T cells, B-cell-depleted T cells, or PBMCs.

Original processing methods: For nucleated cells, counts were estimated from reference gene primer amplification. Using immunoSEQ multiplex PCR, the repertoire was profiled, and TCRdb retains in-frame clones only, with some absent. V and J calls and clone size follow that table, whereas D and trimming were derived from the DNA. This sample has about 150,000 clones, with approximately 80% found just once. V shed 7 bases, J shed 7 bases, and the junction held 8 bases outside the gene matches. From germline, CDR1 is SGHVS and CDR2 FQNEAQ. This CDR3 is 14 amino acids long. The sample comprised peripheral blood. The receptor was isolated from a woman aged 55-70 years with acute or convalescent COVID-19. The rearrangement uses TRBV7-8 and TRBJ2-2; 8 nucleotides line up with TRBD2. The CDR3 coding sequence is TGTGCCAGCACCGGAGCGGGGGCTGTCGGGGAGCTGTTTTTT. Translated: CASTGAGAVGELFF.